Listed here are 4 T cell receptor beta chains from one sample, sequenced in a study of regulatory T cells in long-lasting Graves disease. Time point denoted: newly diagnosed GD, antithyroid drugs for less than 3 months. From RNA extracted from PBMCs, the TCR library was made. In building TCR beta libraries, iRepertoire HTBI primers were used together with Arm-PCR of CDR3 regions. MiXCR, applied by TCRdb to the multiplex PCR reads, yields one record per CDR3 protein. The data hold a few hundred thousand distinct CDR3 sequences, with around 18% observed a single time. These records were also assigned to another study, of T cells in Graves' hyperthyroidism and ophthalmopathy.

The specimen comprised peripheral blood mononuclear cells (PBMCs), sampled at new diagnosis, from a patient treated with antithyroid drugs. These receptors were taken from a woman aged 30 to 39 with Graves disease.

The rearrangement joins TRBV20-1 to TRBJ1-5; 8 positions agree with TRBD1. The CDR3 covers 13 residues. The germline CDR1 and CDR2 sequences are DFQATT and SNEGSKA (reference sequence). Losses at the gene ends were 6 bases for V and 7 bases for J; bases not matched to a gene: 8. DNA for the CDR3: TGCAGTGCCGCCTCGGACAGGGAACAGCCCCAGCATTTT. Protein: CSAASDREQPQHF.

Comments on this clonotype: A much more abundant neighbour one base away suggests this may be a read error. The J gene is TRBJ2-1, the V gene TRBV20-1; 7 bases match TRBD2. Germline CDR1 is DFQATT and CDR2 is SNEGSKA (reference sequence). The J segment lost 2 bases and the V segment lost 5 bases, leaving 12 bases of the junction unmatched. CDR3 size: 16 residues. The DNA of the CDR3 is TGCAGTGCTCTCGTGACTGGCGGGGGAACCTACAATGAGCAGTTCTTC. This translates into CSALVTGGGTYNEQFF.

This clonotype was recorded many times. This chain uses TRBV28 with TRBJ2-7, with 10 bases identical to TRBD2. CDR1 and CDR2 (germline): MDHEN, SYDVKM. The CDR3 has 13 amino acids. With 7 bases clipped from V and 6 bases from J, the junction kept 6 bases outside the gene matches. Here the CDR3 DNA reads TGTGCCAGCACAGGGACTAGCGAGGGCGAGCAGTACTTC. Translation gives CASTGTSEGEQYF.

This clonotype appeared many times. J is TRBJ2-1 and V is TRBV6-1; 10 positions match TRBD2. The length of the CDR3 is 14 residues. The ends lost 6 bases at V and 5 bases at J; junction bases unmatched: 4. The V gene's germline CDR1 is MNHNS and CDR2 SASEGT. The CDR3 bases are TGTGCCAGCAGGCTTAGCGGGGGGAACAATGAGCAGTTCTTC. The encoded protein is CASRLSGGNNEQFF.